This T cell receptor (beta chain) was identified during a study of technical replicates of blood from a handful of donors. Produced via immunoSEQ multiplex PCR; TCRdb's table is partial and in-frame only. In the table there are just under 85,000 clones, 85% to 95% of which are singletons. V was shortened by 4 bases and J by 8 bases, with 22 bases between the two germline ends. This CDR3 region has 16 residues. CDR1 is SGHNT, CDR2 YYREEE, per germline (reference sequence). Sequenced sample: T cells isolated from PBMCs. This chain connects TRBV5-4 to TRBJ2-1; D might be TRBD2 (6 bases). The sequence was collected from a human donor in good health. This chain's CDR3 is CASSLGAPGRGDEQFF. CDR3 DNA sequence: TGTGCCAGCAGCCTCGGGGCGCCCGGGCGGGGTGATGAGCAGTTCTTC.